This TCR beta chain was retrieved from a study of blood T cells in healthy people across ages. Study-level results: Reliance upon unsorted PBMCs precluded definitive naive versus antigen-experienced comparison.

Then a second PCR, running about 7 to 11 cycles, was carried out with a sample-barcoded 5' primer and a J-beta primer mix. A template-switch adaptor that had 12 random nucleotides put a tag on each cDNA molecule. TCRdb called the 5' RACE reads again in MiXCR, with one record for every CDR3 protein. Among under 750,000 distinct CDR3 sequences listed, around half were seen once. This clonotype has at least ten counts. Its antigen remains unidentified. This receptor was identified in a man at least 80 years old in good health. Specimen: blood.

The CDR3 is CASRLRVGRSSTDTQYF. CDR3 nucleotides: TGTGCCAGCAGACTCCGGGTGGGGCGGTCCAGCACAGATACGCAGTATTTT. The rearrangement joins TRBV6-5 to TRBJ2-3; TRBD1 might be the D (5 bases). This CDR3 region has 17 residues. Trimming took off 6 bases at V and 0 bases at J, with 19 bases between the two ends. Germline lookup yields CDR1 MNHEY and CDR2 SVGAGI.